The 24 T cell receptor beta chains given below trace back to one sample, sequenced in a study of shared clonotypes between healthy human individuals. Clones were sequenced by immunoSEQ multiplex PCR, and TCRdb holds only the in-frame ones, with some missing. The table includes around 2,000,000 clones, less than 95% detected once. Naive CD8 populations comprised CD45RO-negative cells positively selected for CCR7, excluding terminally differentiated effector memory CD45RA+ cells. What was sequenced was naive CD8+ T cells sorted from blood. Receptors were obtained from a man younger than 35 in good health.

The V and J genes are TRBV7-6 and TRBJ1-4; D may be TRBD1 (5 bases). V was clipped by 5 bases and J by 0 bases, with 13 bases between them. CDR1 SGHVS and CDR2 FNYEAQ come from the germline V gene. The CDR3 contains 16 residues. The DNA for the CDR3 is TGTGCCAGCAGCCTACACGGGACCTCAACTAATGAAAAACTGTTTTTT. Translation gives CASSLHGTSTNEKLFF. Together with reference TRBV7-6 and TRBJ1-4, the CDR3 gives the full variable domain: GAGVSQSPRYKVTKRGQDVALRCDPISGHVSLYWYRQALGQGPEFLTYFNYEAQQDKSGLPNDRFSAERPEGSISTLTIQRTEQRDSAMYRCASSLHGTSTNEKLFFGSGTQLSVL.

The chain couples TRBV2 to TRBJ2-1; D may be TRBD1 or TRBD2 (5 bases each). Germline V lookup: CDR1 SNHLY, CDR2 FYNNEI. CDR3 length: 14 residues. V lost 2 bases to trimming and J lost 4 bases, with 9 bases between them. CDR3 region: CASSEQGRYNEQFF. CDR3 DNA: TGTGCCAGCAGTGAACAGGGACGGTACAATGAGCAGTTCTTC.

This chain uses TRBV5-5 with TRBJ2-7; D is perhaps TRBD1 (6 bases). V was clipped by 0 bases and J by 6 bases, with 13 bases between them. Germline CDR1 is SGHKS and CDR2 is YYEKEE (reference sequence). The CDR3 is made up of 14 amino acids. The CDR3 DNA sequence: TGTGCCAGCAGCTTGGGGCAGGGGATTAGCGAGCAGTACTTC. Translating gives CASSLGQGISEQYF.

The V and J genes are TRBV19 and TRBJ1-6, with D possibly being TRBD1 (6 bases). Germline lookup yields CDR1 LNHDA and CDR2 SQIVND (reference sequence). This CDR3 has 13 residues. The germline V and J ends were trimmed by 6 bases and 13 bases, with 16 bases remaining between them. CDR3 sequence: CASRDSGDPPLHF. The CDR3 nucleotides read TGTGCCAGTAGGGACAGTGGAGATCCCCCCCTCCACTTT.

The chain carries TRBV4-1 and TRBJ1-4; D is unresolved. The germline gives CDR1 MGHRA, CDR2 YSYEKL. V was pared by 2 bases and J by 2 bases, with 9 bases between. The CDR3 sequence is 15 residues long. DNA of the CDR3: TGCGCCAGCAGCCAAAGTGGGAATACTAATGAAAAACTGTTTTTT. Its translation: CASSQSGNTNEKLFF.

CDR3 sequence: CASTLTSGGETQYF. CDR3 DNA: TGTGCCAGCACCCTGACTAGCGGGGGGGAGACCCAGTACTTC. The rearrangement links TRBV5-8 to TRBJ2-5, with 13 bases lining up with TRBD2. The CDR3 is 14 amino acids. The J segment lost 5 bases and the V segment lost 6 bases, leaving 4 bases of the junction unmatched. Looked up from germline, CDR1 is SGHTS and CDR2 is YDEGEE.

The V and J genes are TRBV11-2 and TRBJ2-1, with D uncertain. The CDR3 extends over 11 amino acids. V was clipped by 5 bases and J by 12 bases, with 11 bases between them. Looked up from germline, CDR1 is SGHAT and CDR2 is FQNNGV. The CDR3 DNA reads TGTGCCAGCAGCCCCGGGCCAAGGCAGTTCTTC. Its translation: CASSPGPRQFF.

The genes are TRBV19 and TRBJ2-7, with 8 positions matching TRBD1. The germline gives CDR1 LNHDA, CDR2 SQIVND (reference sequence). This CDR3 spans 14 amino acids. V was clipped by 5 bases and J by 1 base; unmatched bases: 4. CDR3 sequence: CASSHGTGSYEQYF. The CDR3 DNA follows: TGTGCCAGTAGTCACGGGACAGGTTCCTACGAGCAGTACTTC.

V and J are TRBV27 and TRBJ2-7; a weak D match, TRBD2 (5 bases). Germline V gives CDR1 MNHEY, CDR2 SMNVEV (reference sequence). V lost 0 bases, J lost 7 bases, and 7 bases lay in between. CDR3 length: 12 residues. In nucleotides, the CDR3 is TGTGCCAGCAGTTTATCCCGCGGGGAGCAGTACTTC. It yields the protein CASSLSRGEQYF.

The DNA of the CDR3 is TGTGCCACCAGCCCGGGGCAGCAGACCCAGTACTTC. Residues: CATSPGQQTQYF. The chain links TRBV15 to TRBJ2-5; D may match TRBD1 or TRBD2 (5 bases each). In germline, CDR1 is LNHNV, CDR2 YYDKDF (reference sequence). V gave up 5 bases and J gave up 6 bases, with 10 bases separating them. The length of the CDR3 is 12 residues.

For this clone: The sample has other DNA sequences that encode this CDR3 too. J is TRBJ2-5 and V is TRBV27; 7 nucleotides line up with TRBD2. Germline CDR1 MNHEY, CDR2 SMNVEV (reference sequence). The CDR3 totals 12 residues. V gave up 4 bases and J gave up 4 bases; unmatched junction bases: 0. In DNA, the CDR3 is TGTGCCAGCAGTTCGGGGGGAGAGACCCAGTACTTC. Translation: CASSSGGETQYF.

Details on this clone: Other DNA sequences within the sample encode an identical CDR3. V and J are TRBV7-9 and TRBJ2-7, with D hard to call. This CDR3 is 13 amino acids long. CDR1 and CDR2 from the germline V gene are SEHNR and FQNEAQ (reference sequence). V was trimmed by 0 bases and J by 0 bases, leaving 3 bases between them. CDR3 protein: CASSLASSYEQYF. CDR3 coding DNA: TGTGCCAGCAGCTTAGCTAGCTCCTACGAGCAGTACTTC.

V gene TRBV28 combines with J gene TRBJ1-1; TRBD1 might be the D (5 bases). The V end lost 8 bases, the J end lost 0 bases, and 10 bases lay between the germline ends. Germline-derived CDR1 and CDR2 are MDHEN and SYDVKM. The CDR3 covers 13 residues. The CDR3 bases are TGTGCCAGCTATCGGGGCATGAACACTGAAGCTTTCTTT. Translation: CASYRGMNTEAFF.

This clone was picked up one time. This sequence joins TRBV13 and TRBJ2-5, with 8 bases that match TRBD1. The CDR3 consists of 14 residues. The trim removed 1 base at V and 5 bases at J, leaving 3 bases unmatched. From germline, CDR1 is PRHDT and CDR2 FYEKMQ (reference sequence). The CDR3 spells CASSLVSGGETQYF. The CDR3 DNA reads TGTGCCAGCAGCTTAGTGTCAGGGGGCGAGACCCAGTACTTC.

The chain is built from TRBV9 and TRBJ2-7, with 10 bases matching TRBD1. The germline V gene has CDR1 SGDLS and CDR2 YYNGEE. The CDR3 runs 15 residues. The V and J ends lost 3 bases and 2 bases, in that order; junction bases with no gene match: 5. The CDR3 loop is CASSAGTGDTYEQYF. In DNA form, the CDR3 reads TGTGCCAGCAGCGCCGGGACAGGGGATACCTACGAGCAGTACTTC.

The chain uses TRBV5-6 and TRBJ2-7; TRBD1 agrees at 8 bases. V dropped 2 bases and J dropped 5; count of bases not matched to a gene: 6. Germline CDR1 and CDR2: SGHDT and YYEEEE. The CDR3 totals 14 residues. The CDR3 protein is CASSFWTGWDEQYF. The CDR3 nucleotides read TGTGCCAGCAGCTTCTGGACAGGGTGGGACGAGCAGTACTTC. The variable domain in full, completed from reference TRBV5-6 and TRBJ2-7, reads DAGVTQSPTHLIKTRGQQVTLRCSPKSGHDTVSWYQQALGQGPQFIFQYYEEEERQRGNFPDRFSGHQFPNYSSELNVNALLLGDSALYLCASSFWTGWDEQYFGPGTRLTVT.

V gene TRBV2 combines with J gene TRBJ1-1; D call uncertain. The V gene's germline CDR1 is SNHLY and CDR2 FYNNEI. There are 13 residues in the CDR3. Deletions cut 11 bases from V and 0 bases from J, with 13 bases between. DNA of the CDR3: TGTGCCCGCCCGGGCAGTTTGAACACTGAAGCTTTCTTT. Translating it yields CARPGSLNTEAFF.

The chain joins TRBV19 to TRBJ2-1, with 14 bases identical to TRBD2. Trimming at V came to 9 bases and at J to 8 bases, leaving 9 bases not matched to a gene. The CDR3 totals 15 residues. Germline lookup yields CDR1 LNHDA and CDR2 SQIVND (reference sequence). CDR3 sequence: CASIGTSGSGYEQFF. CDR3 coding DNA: TGTGCCAGCATCGGGACTAGCGGGAGCGGGTATGAGCAGTTCTTC.

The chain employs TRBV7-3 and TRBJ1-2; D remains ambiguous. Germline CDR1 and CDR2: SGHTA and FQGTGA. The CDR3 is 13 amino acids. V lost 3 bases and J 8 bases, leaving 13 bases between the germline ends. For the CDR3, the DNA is TGTGCCAGCAGCTTTTACTCCGGCGGGGGCTACACCTTC. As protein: CASSFYSGGGYTF. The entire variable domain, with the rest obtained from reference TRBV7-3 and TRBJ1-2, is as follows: GAGVSQTPSNKVTEKGKYVELRCDPISGHTALYWYRQSLGQGPEFLIYFQGTGAADDSGLPNDRFFAVRPEGSVSTLKIQRTERGDSAVYLCASSFYSGGGYTFGSGTRLTVV.

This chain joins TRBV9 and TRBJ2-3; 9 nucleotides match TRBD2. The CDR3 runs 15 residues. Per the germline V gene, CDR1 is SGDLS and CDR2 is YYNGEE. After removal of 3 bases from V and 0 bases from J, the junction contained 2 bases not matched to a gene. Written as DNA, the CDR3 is TGTGCCAGCAGCGCGCTAGCGGGGAGCACAGATACGCAGTATTTT. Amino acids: CASSALAGSTDTQYF. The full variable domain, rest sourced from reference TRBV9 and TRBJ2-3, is DSGVTQTPKHLITATGQRVTLRCSPRSGDLSVYWYQQSLDQGLQFLIQYYNGEERAKGNILERFSAQQFPDLHSELNLSSLELGDSALYFCASSALAGSTDTQYFGPGTRLTVL.

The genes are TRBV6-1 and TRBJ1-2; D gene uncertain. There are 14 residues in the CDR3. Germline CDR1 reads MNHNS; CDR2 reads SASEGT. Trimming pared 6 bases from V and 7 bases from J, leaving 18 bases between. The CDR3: CASSHLRGEGGYTF. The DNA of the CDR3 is TGTGCCAGCAGCCACCTCAGAGGCGAGGGTGGCTACACCTTC.

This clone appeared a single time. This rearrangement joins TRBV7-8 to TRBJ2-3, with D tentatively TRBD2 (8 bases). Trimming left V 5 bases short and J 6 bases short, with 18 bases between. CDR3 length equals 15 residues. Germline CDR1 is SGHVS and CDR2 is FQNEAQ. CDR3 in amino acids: CASSQGVAGTDTQYF. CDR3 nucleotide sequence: TGTGCCAGCAGCCAGGGGGTAGCGGGAACGGATACGCAGTATTTT.

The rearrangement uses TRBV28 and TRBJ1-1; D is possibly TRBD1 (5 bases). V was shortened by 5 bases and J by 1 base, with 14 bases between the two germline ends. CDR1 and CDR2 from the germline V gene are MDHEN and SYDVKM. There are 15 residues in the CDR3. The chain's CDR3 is CASSPPPGGNTEAFF. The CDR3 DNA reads TGTGCCAGCAGTCCTCCCCCCGGGGGGAACACTGAAGCTTTCTTT. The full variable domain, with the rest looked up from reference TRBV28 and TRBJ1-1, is DVKVTQSSRYLVKRTGEKVFLECVQDMDHENMFWYRQDPGLGLRLIYFSYDVKMKEKGDIPEGYSVSREKKERFSLILESASTNQTSMYLCASSPPPGGNTEAFFGQGTRLTVV.

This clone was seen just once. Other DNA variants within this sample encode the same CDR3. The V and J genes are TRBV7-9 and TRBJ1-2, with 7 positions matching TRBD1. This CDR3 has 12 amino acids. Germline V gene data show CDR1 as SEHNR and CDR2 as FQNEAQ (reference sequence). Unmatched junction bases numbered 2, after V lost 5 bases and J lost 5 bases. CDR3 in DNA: TGTGCCAGCAGCCCAGGGGGTTATGGCTACACCTTC. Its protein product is CASSPGGYGYTF.